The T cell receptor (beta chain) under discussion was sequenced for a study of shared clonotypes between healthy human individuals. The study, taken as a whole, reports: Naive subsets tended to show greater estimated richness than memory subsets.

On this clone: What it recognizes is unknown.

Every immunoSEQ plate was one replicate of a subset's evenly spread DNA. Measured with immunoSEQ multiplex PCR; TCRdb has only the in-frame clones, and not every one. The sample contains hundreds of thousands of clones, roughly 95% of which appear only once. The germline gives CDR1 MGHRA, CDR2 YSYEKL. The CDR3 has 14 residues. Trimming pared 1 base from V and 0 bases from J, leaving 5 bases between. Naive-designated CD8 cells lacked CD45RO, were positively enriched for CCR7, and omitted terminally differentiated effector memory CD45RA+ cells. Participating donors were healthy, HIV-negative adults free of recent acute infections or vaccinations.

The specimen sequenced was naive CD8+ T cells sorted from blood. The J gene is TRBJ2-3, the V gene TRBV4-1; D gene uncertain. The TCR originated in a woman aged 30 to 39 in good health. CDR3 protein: CASSQAISTDTQYF. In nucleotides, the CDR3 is TGCGCCAGCAGCCAAGCCATCAGCACAGATACGCAGTATTTT.